This TCR beta chain stems from a study of blood T cells in healthy people across ages. A second PCR, run for roughly 7 to 12 cycles, used a sample-barcoded 5' primer plus a J-beta primer mix. One entry per CDR3 protein, called by TCRdb with MiXCR from the 5' RACE reads. Altogether about 750,000 distinct CDR3 sequences are present, about 55% being singletons, with the ten largest covering under 50%. The V and J ends lost 6 bases and 4 bases respectively, with 21 bases between them. This CDR3 has 16 amino acids. Germline V gene sequence: CDR1 MNHEY, CDR2 SMNVEV (reference sequence). Sequencing was carried out using blood. The V call is TRBV27, the J call TRBJ2-5; tentatively, D is TRBD2 (6 bases). The receptor's source is a man older than 75 in good health. This CDR3 is CASSRSWGDVGETQYF. CDR3 DNA: TGTGCCAGCAGCCGATCTTGGGGGGATGTCGGAGAGACCCAGTACTTC.